These 18 T cell receptor beta chains were all obtained from the same sample, sequenced in a study of blood T cells in healthy people across ages. For the second PCR, which ran for about 6 to 12 cycles, a sample-barcoded 5' primer and a J-beta primer mix were used. TCRdb itself ran the 5' RACE reads through MiXCR, one entry per CDR3 protein. Here the sample spans some 550,000 distinct CDR3 sequences, roughly 48% being singletons. Specimen: blood. All receptors derive from a man older than 75 in good health.

The chain links TRBV7-2 to TRBJ1-5, with 7 nucleotides matching TRBD1. The germline V gene encodes CDR1 SGHTA and CDR2 FQGNSA. CDR3 size: 16 residues. V trimming: 5 bases; J trimming: 3 bases; junction bases outside the gene matches: 10. The CDR3 region has the DNA TGTGCCAGCAGCCCCGCGGTGGGACAGCTCAATCAGCCCCAGCATTTT. Translated: CASSPAVGQLNQPQHF.

The chain joins TRBV7-2 to TRBJ2-5; 9 bases are a match to TRBD2. With the DNA end fitting TRBJ2-7 better, the J assignment may be wrong. The CDR3 has 16 residues. The germline CDR1 and CDR2 sequences are SGHTA and FQGNSA. The CDR3 loop is CASSLERLAGRYEQYF. CDR3 nucleotide sequence: TGTGCCAGCAGCTTAGAGCGGCTAGCGGGGCGCTACGAGCAGTACTTC.

The table lists this clonotype with a count of one. A clone one base away is much larger, so this may be a read error. The gene calls are TRBV7-3 and TRBJ2-1, with D unresolved. The CDR3 has 14 amino acids. The germline V gene has CDR1 SGHTA and CDR2 FQGTGA. Trimming left V 2 bases short and J 6 bases short, with 11 bases between. The CDR3 DNA sequence: TGTGCCAGCAGCTTACAAAAGGCCTGCAATGAGCAGTTCTTC. The encoded protein is CASSLQKACNEQFF.

This CDR3 reads CASSYLQGIDYGYTF. CDR3 in DNA: TGCGCCAGCAGCTATTTACAGGGGATTGACTATGGCTACACCTTC. V and J are TRBV5-1 and TRBJ1-2; 7 nucleotides line up with TRBD1. Per the germline V gene, CDR1 is SGHRS and CDR2 is YFSETQ. The CDR3 contains 15 residues. J was trimmed by 3 bases and V by 3 bases; bases with no gene match: 8.

This clonotype was seen only a few times. The chain uses TRBV5-6 and TRBJ2-5; 7 bases map to TRBD2. The CDR3 consists of 13 residues. The germline V gene has CDR1 SGHDT and CDR2 YYEEEE. J lost 11 bases, V lost 2 bases, and 9 bases had no gene match. CDR3 sequence (DNA): TGTGCCAGCAGCTTCGGCGGGAGCGATGAGCAGTACTTC. Its translation is CASSFGGSDEQYF.

V is TRBV9 and J is TRBJ1-1; D unclear. Looked up from germline, CDR1 is SGDLS and CDR2 is YYNGEE. V shed 4 bases and J shed 6 bases, with 16 bases lying between them. This CDR3 has 14 residues. CDR3 sequence reads: CASSPVPRHSEAFF. In DNA form, the CDR3 reads TGTGCCAGCAGCCCAGTGCCCCGACACTCTGAAGCTTTCTTT.

Comment on this clonotype: Because the CDR3 is missing its conserved closing phenylalanine or tryptophan, this is likely a read error. The chain carries TRBV3-1 and TRBJ2-7, with TRBD2 as a possible D gene (6 bases). The J call is in doubt because the DNA end fits TRBJ2-5 better. Germline CDR1 is LGHDT and CDR2 is YNNKEL (reference sequence). There are 15 residues in the CDR3. The CDR3 loop is CASSQALAAGETQYL. The CDR3 region has the DNA TGTGCCAGCAGCCAAGCCCTTGCAGCGGGAGAGACCCAGTACTTA.

The sample holds a few counts of this clonotype. The chain uses TRBV9 and TRBJ1-2, with D hard to call. V was clipped by 0 bases and J by 7 bases, with 13 bases between them. This CDR3 comprises 14 residues. The germline V gene encodes CDR1 SGDLS and CDR2 YYNGEE. The CDR3 DNA is TGTGCCAGCAGCGTAGAAGGCGGAGGAGGTGGCTACACCTTC. It is translated as CASSVEGGGGGYTF.

The chain links TRBV9 to TRBJ1-6; TRBD1 matches 7 bases. CDR3 length: 15 amino acids. The V gene end was trimmed by 3 bases and the J gene end by 7 bases; junction bases not matched to a gene: 7. Germline assignment: CDR1 SGDLS and CDR2 YYNGEE. The CDR3 DNA reads TGTGCCAGCAGCGGGGGGGGACAGATCAATTCACCCCTCCACTTT. This codes for CASSGGGQINSPLHF. Supplemented by reference TRBV9 and TRBJ1-6, the full variable domain reads DSGVTQTPKHLITATGQRVTLRCSPRSGDLSVYWYQQSLDQGLQFLIQYYNGEERAKGNILERFSAQQFPDLHSELNLSSLELGDSALYFCASSGGGQINSPLHFGNGTRLTVT.

V usage is TRBV4-3 and J usage is TRBJ2-5; TRBD2 matches at 11 bases. The CDR3 runs to 15 residues. Germline CDR1 LGHNA, CDR2 YSLEER. V dropped 0 bases and J dropped 11; count of bases not matched to a gene: 8. CDR3 region: CASSQELAGANEQYF. The CDR3, as DNA: TGCGCCAGCAGCCAAGAACTAGCGGGAGCCAATGAGCAGTACTTC.

There are many counts of this clonotype. This chain uses TRBV29-1 with TRBJ2-5; the D gene is possibly TRBD2 (6 bases). Trimming pared 8 bases from V and 2 bases from J, leaving 21 bases between. Germline assignment: CDR1 SQVTM and CDR2 ANQGSEA. The CDR3 has 15 residues. CDR3 protein: CSSRGQGGSQETQYF. CDR3 coding DNA: TGCAGCTCCCGAGGGCAGGGAGGCAGTCAAGAGACCCAGTACTTC.

This clonotype was counted a few times. V gene TRBV13 combines with J gene TRBJ2-5; 8 bases are shared with TRBD1. V shed 5 bases and J 5 bases; nucleotides not matched to a gene: 13. Germline lookup yields CDR1 PRHDT and CDR2 FYEKMQ (reference sequence). This CDR3 comprises 16 residues. CDR3 loop: CASSAIGQGFGETQYF. In DNA form, the CDR3 reads TGTGCCAGCAGCGCCATCGGACAGGGATTTGGGGAGACCCAGTACTTC.

This clonotype was seen only once. The chain has TRBV2 and TRBJ2-7; D unclear. With 6 bases removed from V and 0 bases from J, the gap between germline ends came to 6 bases. Germline CDR1 is SNHLY and CDR2 is FYNNEI. This CDR3 is 12 amino acids long. The DNA of the CDR3 is TGTGCCAGCAGGAGGAGCTCCTACGAGCAGTACTTC. Translated, it gives CASRRSSYEQYF.

DNA of the CDR3: TGCAGTGCTAGAGGGGGACAGTACACTGAAGCTTTCTTT. Its translation: CSARGGQYTEAFF. This chain joins TRBV20-1 and TRBJ1-1; 7 bases agree with TRBD1. The CDR3 contains 13 residues. The trim removed 1 base at V and 3 bases at J, leaving 2 bases unmatched. Per germline, CDR1 DFQATT and CDR2 SNEGSKA (reference sequence).

Written as DNA, the CDR3 is TGCGCCAGCCGGGACACCTCCTACAATGAGCAGTTCTTC. It translates to CASRDTSYNEQFF. The chain joins TRBV5-1 to TRBJ2-1, with D maybe TRBD1 (6 bases). Germline loops: CDR1 SGHRS, CDR2 YFSETQ. Trimming left V 7 bases short and J 0 bases short, with 8 bases between. The CDR3 is 13 residues long. The full variable domain, completed using reference TRBV5-1 and TRBJ2-1, is KAGVTQTPRYLIKTRGQQVTLSCSPISGHRSVSWYQQTPGQGLQFLFEYFSETQRNKGNFPGRFSGRQFSNSRSEMNVSTLELGDSALYLCASRDTSYNEQFFGPGTRLTVL.

Notes on this clonotype: An end of the junction differs from the germline gene, which may be a read error. The chain recombines TRBV7-2 with TRBJ2-2; 7 positions match TRBD2. From germline, CDR1 is SGHTA and CDR2 FQGNSA. The CDR3 runs 14 residues. The CDR3: CASSVAGDHGELFF. The CDR3 DNA is TGTGCCAGCAGCGTAGCGGGCGACCACGGGGAGCTGTTTTTT.

V is TRBV2 and J is TRBJ1-2; TRBD1 might be the D (5 bases). V was shortened by 7 bases and J by 4 bases, with 13 bases between the two germline ends. Germline CDR1 reads SNHLY; CDR2 reads FYNNEI. The CDR3 has 13 amino acids. Here the CDR3 reads CASNFGAFYGYTF. The CDR3 DNA sequence: TGTGCCAGCAATTTCGGGGCATTCTATGGCTACACCTTC.

The sample holds a few counts of this clonotype. The J gene is TRBJ1-2, the V gene TRBV27; D ambiguous. This CDR3 is 14 amino acids long. The V and J ends lost 2 bases and 4 bases respectively, with 11 bases between them. The germline gives CDR1 MNHEY, CDR2 SMNVEV (reference sequence). The CDR3, as DNA: TGTGCCAGCAGTTTAAGCCCTCGAGGCTATGGCTACACCTTC. Translated: CASSLSPRGYGYTF.